These 8 T cell receptor beta chains originate from one sample sequenced in a study of blood T cell repertoires in COVID-19. The method was immunoSEQ multiplex PCR; TCRdb's version includes in-frame clones alone and lacks a portion of them. The sample consists of approximately 190,000 clones, approximately 90% of them appearing once. Sequenced material: PBMCs or T cells enriched from blood (not recorded which). All receptors come from a woman aged 40 to 50 in a cohort exposed to, infected with or recovered from COVID-19 (not recorded which).

The gene calls are TRBV6-2 or TRBV6-3 and TRBJ2-1; possible D gene TRBD2, 6 bases. Germline CDR1 reads MNHEY; CDR2 reads SVGEGT. Trimming took 3 bases from V and 4 from J, leaving 10 bases between them. The CDR3 consists of 14 residues. CDR3 DNA: TGTGCCAGCAGTTATATAGGGACTTACAATGAGCAGTTCTTC. This sequence encodes CASSYIGTYNEQFF.

This clone was seen more than once but under ten times. This chain joins TRBV6-5 and TRBJ1-6, with 7 bases identical to TRBD1. CDR1 MNHEY and CDR2 SVGAGI come from the germline V gene. The V and J ends lost 2 bases and 9 bases, in that order; junction bases with no gene match: 1. The CDR3 totals 13 residues. For the CDR3, the DNA is TGTGCCAGCAGTTACGGGACAGTTTCACCCCTCCACTTT. Translated: CASSYGTVSPLHF.

This chain connects TRBV15 to TRBJ2-1, with D perhaps TRBD2 (6 bases). Germline V gives CDR1 LNHNV, CDR2 YYDKDF (reference sequence). The V end was cut by 0 bases, the J end by 4 bases, with 13 bases between. CDR3 length equals 16 residues. The CDR3: CATSRDRAGIYNEQFF. CDR3 coding DNA: TGTGCCACCAGCAGAGATCGAGCGGGCATATACAATGAGCAGTTCTTC.

The chain combines TRBV4-2 with TRBJ2-2, with 9 bases that match TRBD2. The V segment lost 2 bases and the J segment 7 bases; nucleotides outside the gene matches: 8. Germline V lookup: CDR1 LGHNA, CDR2 YNFKEQ. CDR3 length: 16 amino acids. DNA of the CDR3: TGTGCCAGCAGCCAAAGCGGGGGGATCGAGGGCGGGGAGCTGTTTTTT. Protein sequence: CASSQSGGIEGGELFF.

The V and J genes are TRBV7-2 and TRBJ1-5; perhaps TRBD1 as D (5 bases). From germline, CDR1 is SGHTA and CDR2 FQGNSA. The CDR3 totals 15 residues. The V end lost 1 base, the J end lost 0 bases, and 7 bases lay between the germline ends. The chain's CDR3 is CASSLVQVSNQPQHF. CDR3 sequence (DNA): TGTGCCAGCAGCTTAGTACAGGTTAGCAATCAGCCCCAGCATTTT.

The chain links TRBV5-1 to TRBJ2-5; 10 bases align to TRBD2. Germline CDR1 reads SGHRS; CDR2 reads YFSETQ. CDR3 length: 16 amino acids. With V trimmed by 3 bases and J by 5 bases, 10 bases remained unmatched. The CDR3 loop reads CASSWRSGRALETQYF. CDR3 nucleotides: TGCGCCAGCAGCTGGAGAAGCGGGAGGGCCCTGGAGACCCAGTACTTC.

This chain connects TRBV7-9 to TRBJ2-2, with a possible D match to TRBD2 (5 bases). V was clipped by 5 bases and J by 1 base, with 14 bases between them. The germline V gene encodes CDR1 SEHNR and CDR2 FQNEAQ (reference sequence). The CDR3 consists of 16 residues. The CDR3 DNA is TGTGCCAGCAGCCCGCGGCGGGCACGGAACACCGGGGAGCTGTTTTTT. Encoded protein: CASSPRRARNTGELFF.

J is TRBJ2-3 and V is TRBV24-1; 10 positions match TRBD1. Germline V gives CDR1 KGHDR, CDR2 SFDVKD. This CDR3 contains 16 residues. Germline trimming cut 7 bases from V and 5 bases from J; bases unmatched to any gene: 11. CDR3 protein: CATRSAGQGLRDTQYF. For the CDR3, the DNA is TGTGCCACCAGGTCCGCGGGACAGGGGCTAAGAGATACGCAGTATTTT.